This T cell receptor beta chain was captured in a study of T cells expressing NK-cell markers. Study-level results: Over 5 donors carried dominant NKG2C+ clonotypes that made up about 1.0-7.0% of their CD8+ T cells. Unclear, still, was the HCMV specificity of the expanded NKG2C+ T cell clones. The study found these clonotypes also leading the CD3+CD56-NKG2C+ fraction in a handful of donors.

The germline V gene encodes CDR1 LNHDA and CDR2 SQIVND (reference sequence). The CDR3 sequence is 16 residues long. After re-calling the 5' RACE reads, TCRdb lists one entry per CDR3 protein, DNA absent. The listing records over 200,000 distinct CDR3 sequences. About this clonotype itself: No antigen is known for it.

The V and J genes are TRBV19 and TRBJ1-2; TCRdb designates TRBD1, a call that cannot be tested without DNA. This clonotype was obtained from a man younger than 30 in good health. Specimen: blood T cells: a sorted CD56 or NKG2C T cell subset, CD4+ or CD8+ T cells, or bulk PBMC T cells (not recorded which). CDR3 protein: CASSIKFRDIGYGYTF.